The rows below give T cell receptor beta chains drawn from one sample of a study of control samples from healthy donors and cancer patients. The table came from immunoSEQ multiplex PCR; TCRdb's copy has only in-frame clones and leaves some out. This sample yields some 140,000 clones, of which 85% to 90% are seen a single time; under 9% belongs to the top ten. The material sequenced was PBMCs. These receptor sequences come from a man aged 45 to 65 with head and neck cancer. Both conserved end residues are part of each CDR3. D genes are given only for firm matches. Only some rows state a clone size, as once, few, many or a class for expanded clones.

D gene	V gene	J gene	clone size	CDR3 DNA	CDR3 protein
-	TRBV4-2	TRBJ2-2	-	TGTGCCAGCAGCCAAGAGGTGGGACACACCGGGGAGCTGTTTTTT	CASSQEVGHTGELFF
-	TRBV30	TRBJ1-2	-	TGTGCCTGGAAGATACCTGACCGCTATGGCTACACCTTC	CAWKIPDRYGYTF
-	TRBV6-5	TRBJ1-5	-	TGTGCCAGCAGTAACGGACAGCCCAATCAGCCCCAGCATTTT	CASSNGQPNQPQHF
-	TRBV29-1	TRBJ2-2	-	TGCAGCGCCGGGCAGGTTGGGGGGCCCGGGGAGCTGTTTTTT	CSAGQVGGPGELFF
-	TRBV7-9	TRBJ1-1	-	TGTGCCAGCAGCTTAGAGGGGCGGACTGAAGCTTTCTTT	CASSLEGRTEAFF
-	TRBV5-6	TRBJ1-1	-	TGTGCCAGCACCCTGGGGTGGTCGAACACTGAAGCTTTCTTT	CASTLGWSNTEAFF
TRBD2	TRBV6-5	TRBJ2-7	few	TGTGCCAGCAGTTACTCCCTAGCGGGAGGGCCGGGCGAGCAGTACTTC	CASSYSLAGGPGEQYF
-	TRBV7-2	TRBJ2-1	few	TGTGCCAGCAGCTTGGACCGCAATGAGCAGTTCTTC	CASSLDRNEQFF
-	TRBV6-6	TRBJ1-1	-	TGTGCCAGCAATGGTGGCAGGGACACTGAAGCTTTCTTT	CASNGGRDTEAFF
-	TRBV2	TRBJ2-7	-	TGTGCCAGCAACCCGTCGGGCTCCTACGAGCAGTACTTC	CASNPSGSYEQYF
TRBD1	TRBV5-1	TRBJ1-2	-	TGCGCCAGCAGCTTTGTGACAGGGAACTATGGCTACACCTTC	CASSFVTGNYGYTF
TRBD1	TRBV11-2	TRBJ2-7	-	TGTGCCAGCAGCTTAGGAGACAGGGACGAGCAGTACTTC	CASSLGDRDEQYF
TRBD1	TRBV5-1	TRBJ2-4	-	TGCGCCAGCAGCAGAGCCGGGACAGGGAGGGACATTCAGTACTTC	CASSRAGTGRDIQYF
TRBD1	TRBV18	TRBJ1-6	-	TGTGCCAGCTCTCGGACAGGGGGCTCTAATTCACCCCTCCACTTT	CASSRTGGSNSPLHF
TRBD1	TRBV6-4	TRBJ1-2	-	TGTGCCAGCAGTGTGGAGTCGGGACAGTTCCATGGCTACACCTTC	CASSVESGQFHGYTF
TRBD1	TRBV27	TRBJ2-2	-	TGTGCCAGCAGGGATTCTCCAGGGGGCGGTGGAAGGCTGTTTTTT	CASRDSPGGGGRLFF
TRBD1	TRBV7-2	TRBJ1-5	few	TGTGCCAGCAGATACAGGGGGTCTAGCAATCAGCCCCAGCATTTT	CASRYRGSSNQPQHF
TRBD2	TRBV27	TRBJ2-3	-	TGTGCCAGCAGTCCCGACCCACTAGCGGTTAGCACAGATACGCAGTATTTT	CASSPDPLAVSTDTQYF
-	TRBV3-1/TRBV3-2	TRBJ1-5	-	TGTGCCAGCAGCCAAGGCGGGTTTGGCAATCAGCCCCAGCATTTT	CASSQGGFGNQPQHF
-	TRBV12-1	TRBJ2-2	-	TGTGCCAGCAGCTTTCGACCCCCGAACACCGGGGAGCTGTTTTTT	CASSFRPPNTGELFF
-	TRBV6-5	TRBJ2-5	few	TGTGCCAGCAGTTATGCTTTCAGAAAGGAGACCCAGTACTTC	CASSYAFRKETQYF
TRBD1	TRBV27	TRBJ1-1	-	TGTGCCAGCAGCCCGGGACAGCTGAACACTGAAGCTTTCTTT	CASSPGQLNTEAFF
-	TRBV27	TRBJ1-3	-	TGTGCCAGCAGTTTATATGGGGGGAGCGGAAACACCATATATTTT	CASSLYGGSGNTIYF
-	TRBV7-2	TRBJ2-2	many	TGTGCCAGCAGCCCAAACTACAACACCGGGGAGCTGTTTTTT	CASSPNYNTGELFF
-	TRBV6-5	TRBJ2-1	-	TGTGCCAGCAGTTACGGATGGAATGAGCAGTTCTTC	CASSYGWNEQFF
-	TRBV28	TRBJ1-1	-	TGTGCCAGCAGTTTCGCAGTTAACACTGAAGCTTTCTTT	CASSFAVNTEAFF
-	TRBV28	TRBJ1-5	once	TGTGCCAGCAGTTTTTTAGGGATCTCGATGCGCAATCAGCCCCAGCATTTT	CASSFLGISMRNQPQHF
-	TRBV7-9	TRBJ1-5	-	TGTGCCAGCAGCTTAACCAATCAGCCCCAGCATTTT	CASSLTNQPQHF
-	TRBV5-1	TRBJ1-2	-	TGCGCCAGCAGCTTGGAGGGGGAGGATGGCTACACCTTC	CASSLEGEDGYTF
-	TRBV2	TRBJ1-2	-	TGTGCCAGCAGTTACCAGGGGACTAACTATGGCTACACCTTC	CASSYQGTNYGYTF
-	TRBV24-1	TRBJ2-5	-	TGTGCCACCAGCCTTCAGGGAGAGACCCAGTACTTC	CATSLQGETQYF
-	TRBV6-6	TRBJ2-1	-	TGTGCCAGCATTCGGGGGTTCTCCTACAATGAGCAGTTCTTC	CASIRGFSYNEQFF
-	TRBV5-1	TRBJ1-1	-	TGCGCCAGCAGCTTGGAAGGGGCAGAGGATGAAGCTTTCTTT	CASSLEGAEDEAFF
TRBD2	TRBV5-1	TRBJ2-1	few	TGCGCCAGCAGCTTGGGGGGTCCACGCGTCCGCGGGGGGACACGGACGAATGAGCAGTTCTTC	CASSLGGPRVRGGTRTNEQFF
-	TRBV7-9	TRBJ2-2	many	TGTGCCAGCCGTCTACAGGGAGACACCGGGGAGCTGTTTTTT	CASRLQGDTGELFF
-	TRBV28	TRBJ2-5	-	TGTGCCAGCTCCAGGAGTTATCAAGAGACCCAGTACTTC	CASSRSYQETQYF
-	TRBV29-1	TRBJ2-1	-	TGCAGCGTTGAAAACCTGGCAGCCTTCGAAACTAATGAGCAGTTCTTC	CSVENLAAFETNEQFF
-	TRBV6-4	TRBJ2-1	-	TGTGCCAGCAGTGACTCCCGATATAATGAGCAGTTCTTC	CASSDSRYNEQFF
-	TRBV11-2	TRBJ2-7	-	TGTGCCAGCAGCTTAGGCGCGGGAACTTACGAGCAGTACTTC	CASSLGAGTYEQYF
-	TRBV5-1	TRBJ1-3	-	TGCGCCAGCAGCTTGGAGACGATCTCTGGAAACACCATATATTTT	CASSLETISGNTIYF
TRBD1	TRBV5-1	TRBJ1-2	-	TGCGCCAGCAGCTTGTCGGGACAGTCCTATGGCTACACCTTC	CASSLSGQSYGYTF
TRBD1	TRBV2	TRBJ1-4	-	TGTGCCAGTGGGGGCCCGGGACAGACAAATGAAAAACTGTTTTTT	CASGGPGQTNEKLFF
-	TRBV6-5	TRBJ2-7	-	TGTGCCAGCAGTTACTCTATGGGGTCTCTCTACGAGCAGTACTTC	CASSYSMGSLYEQYF
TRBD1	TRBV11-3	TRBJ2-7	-	TGTGCCAGCAGCTTAGGCGGTGGGACAGATTCCACCTACGAGCAGTACTTC	CASSLGGGTDSTYEQYF
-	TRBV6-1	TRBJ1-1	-	TGTGCCAGCAGTGAATTGCTGAACACTGAAGCTTTCTTT	CASSELLNTEAFF
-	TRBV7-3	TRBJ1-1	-	TGTGCCAGCAGCTTACGGGGCAGGGGAACTTCTGAAGCTTTCTTT	CASSLRGRGTSEAFF
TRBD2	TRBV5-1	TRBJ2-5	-	TGCGCCAGCAGCTTGGTTGGCGGGGGGGCCCAAGAGACCCAGTACTTC	CASSLVGGGAQETQYF
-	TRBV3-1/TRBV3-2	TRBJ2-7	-	TGTGCCAGCAGCCATGGGTGGATGGGAGCTCCGGAGCAGTACTTC	CASSHGWMGAPEQYF
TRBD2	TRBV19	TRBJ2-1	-	TGTGCCAGTTTAGCGGGAGGGCCCCACAATGAGCAGTTCTTC	CASLAGGPHNEQFF
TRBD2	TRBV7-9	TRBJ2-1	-	TGTGCCAGCAGCTCCCAGCGGGAGCTACGCAATGAGCAGTTCTTC	CASSSQRELRNEQFF
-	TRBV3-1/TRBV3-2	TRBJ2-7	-	TGTGCCAGCAGCCAAGATTTGACCTCAGACGAGCAGTACTTC	CASSQDLTSDEQYF
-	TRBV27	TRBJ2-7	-	TGTGCCAGCAGTTTATCAGCGGGCATCTACGAGCAGTACTTC	CASSLSAGIYEQYF
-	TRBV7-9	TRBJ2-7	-	TGTGCCAGCGTGGCGGACTACGAGCAGTACTTC	CASVADYEQYF
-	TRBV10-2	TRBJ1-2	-	TGCGCCAGCAGTGAGTTGGCAGCTAACTATGGCTACACCTTC	CASSELAANYGYTF